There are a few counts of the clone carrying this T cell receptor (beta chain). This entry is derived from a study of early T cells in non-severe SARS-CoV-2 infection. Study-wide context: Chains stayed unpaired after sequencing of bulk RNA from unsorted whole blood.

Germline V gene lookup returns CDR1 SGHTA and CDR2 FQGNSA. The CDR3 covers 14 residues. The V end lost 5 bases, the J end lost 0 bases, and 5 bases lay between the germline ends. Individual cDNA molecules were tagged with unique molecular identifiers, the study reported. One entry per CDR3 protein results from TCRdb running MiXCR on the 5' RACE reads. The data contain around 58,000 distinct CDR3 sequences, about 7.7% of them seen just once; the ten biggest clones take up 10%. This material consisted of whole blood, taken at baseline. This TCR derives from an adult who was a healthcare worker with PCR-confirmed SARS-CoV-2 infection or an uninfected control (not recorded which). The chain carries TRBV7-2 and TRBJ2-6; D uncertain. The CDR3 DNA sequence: TGTGCCAGCAGCCAGTACTCTGGGGCCAACGTCCTGACTTTC. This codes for CASSQYSGANVLTF. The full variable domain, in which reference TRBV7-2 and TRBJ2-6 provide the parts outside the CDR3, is GAGVSQSPSNKVTEKGKDVELRCDPISGHTALYWYRQSLGQGLEFLIYFQGNSAPDKSGLPSDRFSAERTGGSVSTLTIQRTQQEDSAVYLCASSQYSGANVLTFGAGSRLTVL.